Included here is one TCR beta chain sequence, with context. Its antigen is not known. Repertoires were generated with immunoSEQ multiplex PCR, while TCRdb's copy carries only in-frame clones and drops some. The sample consists of approximately 36,000 clones, over 80% of them appearing once. This sample is part of a study of monozygotic twins with cystic fibrosis. Regarding the study as a whole: Low clonality (median about 0.0095) suggested a mostly naive repertoire. Monozygotic CF twin pairs shared significantly more nucleotide-identical clonotypes than unrelated CF individuals did. In 13 of 16 pairs, V gene usage was closest to the co-twin's. Age, concordance and disease severity did not associate with shared CDR3 numbers.

Sequenced material: blood. The clonotype comes from a boy aged 2 to 9 with cystic fibrosis.

The CDR3 DNA reads TGTGCCAGCAGCCTACAAGCCGCGTGGACCGGGGAGCTGTTTTTT. Its protein is CASSLQAAWTGELFF. This chain uses TRBV5-6 with TRBJ2-2; D uncertain. Germline CDR1 SGHDT, CDR2 YYEEEE. The CDR3 sequence is 15 residues long. V was cut by 4 bases and J by 5 bases, with 15 bases left in between.